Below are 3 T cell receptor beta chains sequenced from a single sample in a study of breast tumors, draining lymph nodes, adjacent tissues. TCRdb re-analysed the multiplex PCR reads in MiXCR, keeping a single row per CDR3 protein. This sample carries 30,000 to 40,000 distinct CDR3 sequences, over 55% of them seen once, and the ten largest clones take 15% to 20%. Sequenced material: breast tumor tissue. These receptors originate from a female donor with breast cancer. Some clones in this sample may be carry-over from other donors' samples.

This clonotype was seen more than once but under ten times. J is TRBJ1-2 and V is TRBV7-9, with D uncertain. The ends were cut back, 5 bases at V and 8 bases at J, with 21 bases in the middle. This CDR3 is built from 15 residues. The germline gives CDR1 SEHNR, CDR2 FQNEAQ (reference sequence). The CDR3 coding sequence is TGTGCCAGCAGCGTTGAAGATTTGGGATTACAAGGCTACACCTTC. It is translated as CASSVEDLGLQGYTF.

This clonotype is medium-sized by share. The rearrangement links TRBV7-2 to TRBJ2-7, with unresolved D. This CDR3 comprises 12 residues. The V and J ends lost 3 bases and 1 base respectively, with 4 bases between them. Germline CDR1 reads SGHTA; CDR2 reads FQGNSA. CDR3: CASSFLSYEQYF. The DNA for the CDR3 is TGTGCCAGCAGCTTCCTATCCTACGAGCAGTACTTC.

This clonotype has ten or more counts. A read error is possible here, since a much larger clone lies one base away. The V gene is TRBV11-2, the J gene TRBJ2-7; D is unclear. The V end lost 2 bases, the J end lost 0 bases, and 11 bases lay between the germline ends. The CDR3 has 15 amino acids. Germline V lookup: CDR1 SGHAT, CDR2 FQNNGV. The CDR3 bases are TGTGCCAGCAGCTTATGGGCGGAGACCTCCTACGAGCAGTACTTC. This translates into CASSLWAETSYEQYF.